Listed below are T cell receptor beta chains from one sample, sequenced in a study of blood T cell repertoires in COVID-19. Sequencing used immunoSEQ multiplex PCR; TCRdb keeps in-frame clones, though not all of them. The sample shows 52,000 or so clones, about nine tenths of them seen only once. Input material: peripheral blood. The receptors stem from an elderly man with acute or convalescent COVID-19. CDR3s include the opening cysteine and the closing phenylalanine or tryptophan. A D gene is named only where the DNA matches it firmly. Size is omitted from some rows. Given values are once, few, many or a class for expanded clones.

J gene | D gene | clone size | V gene | CDR3 protein | CDR3 DNA
TRBJ1-1 | NA | NA | TRBV4-1 | CASSQDGRISGFSEAFF | TGCGCCAGCAGCCAAGATGGGAGGATTTCAGGTTTCTCTGAAGCTTTCTTT
TRBJ1-1 | TRBD1 | NA | TRBV29-1 | CSARGLNTEAFF | TGCAGCGCCAGGGGGCTTAACACTGAAGCTTTCTTT
TRBJ2-1 | TRBD2 | few | TRBV5-1 | CASSLARGAGYNEQFF | TGCGCCAGCAGCTTGGCCCGAGGAGCGGGATACAATGAGCAGTTCTTC
TRBJ2-4 | NA | NA | TRBV18 | CASSPPDGEGAKNIQYF | TGTGCCAGCTCACCCCCGGACGGGGAAGGAGCCAAAAACATTCAGTACTTC
TRBJ1-5 | NA | NA | TRBV7-2 | CASSPFGSTSQPQHF | TGTGCCAGCAGCCCTTTCGGGTCAACAAGTCAGCCCCAGCATTTT
TRBJ1-6 | NA | NA | TRBV19 | CASNPRFSYNSPLHF | TGTGCCAGCAATCCCAGGTTCTCCTATAATTCACCCCTCCACTTT
TRBJ1-2 | NA | NA | TRBV18 | CASSYTAGAEGYTF | TGTGCCAGCTCGTACACTGCTGGGGCGGAAGGCTACACCTTC
TRBJ2-7 | TRBD2 | NA | TRBV28 | CASTSGGRVSEQYF | TGTGCCAGCACCTCGGGGGGTCGTGTGTCCGAGCAGTACTTC
TRBJ1-6 | TRBD1 | NA | TRBV2 | CASTRDRISPLHF | TGTGCCAGCACCCGGGACAGAATTTCACCCCTCCACTTT
TRBJ1-1 | TRBD1 | once | TRBV13 | CASSLRTGVSTEAFF | TGTGCCAGCAGCCTCCGGACAGGGGTAAGCACTGAAGCTTTCTTT
TRBJ1-4 | TRBD1 | NA | TRBV6-1 | CASSETGGNEKLFF | TGTGCCAGCAGTGAGACAGGGGGCAATGAAAAACTGTTTTTT
TRBJ1-6 | TRBD1 | NA | TRBV5-6 | CASRKNRGAAPPLHF | TGTGCCAGCAGAAAGAACAGGGGTGCCGCTCCACCCCTCCACTTT
TRBJ1-1 | NA | few | TRBV12-3/TRBV12-4 | CASSLDRGEAFF | TGTGCCAGCAGTTTAGACCGGGGGGAGGCTTTCTTT
TRBJ2-2 | NA | NA | TRBV7-2 | CASSLTMAFPGELFF | TGTGCCAGCAGCTTAACCATGGCATTTCCGGGGGAGCTGTTTTTT
TRBJ2-7 | TRBD2 | few | TRBV9 | CASSVGPSGASSYEQYF | TGTGCCAGCAGCGTAGGTCCTAGCGGGGCTAGCTCCTACGAGCAGTACTTC
TRBJ2-7 | NA | NA | TRBV10-3 | CAISERGAYEQYF | TGTGCCATCAGTGAGAGGGGCGCCTACGAGCAGTACTTC
TRBJ1-5 | NA | once | TRBV18 | CASSPLGRGSSSNQPQHF | TGTGCCAGCTCACCACTCGGCAGGGGCTCATCCAGCAATCAGCCCCAGCATTTT
TRBJ1-1 | TRBD1 | NA | TRBV11-3 | CASSRTGTGVEAFF | TGTGCCAGCAGCCGGACCGGGACAGGCGTAGAAGCTTTCTTT